This T cell receptor (beta chain) is from a study of shared clonotypes between healthy human individuals (dated by TCRdb to 2019 to 2021). With regard to the full study: A couple of women and a few men aged 18 to 49 years were included in the cohort. For each donor, CD4 naive and CD4 memory were each given three plates, CD8 naive was given two plates, and CD8 memory was given one plate. The study deeply sequenced blood TCR repertoires of 5 or 6 healthy adults to estimate repertoire size and the extent of clonotype sharing between individuals. To increase sequencing depth and limit assay-specific biases, TCR repertoire library preparation and sequencing were carried out by different laboratories using diverse techniques. Between about 0.9 and 8.9 billion PBMCs per donor were obtained by leukapheresis.

The donors were healthy, HIV-negative adults who had no recently reported acute infections or vaccinations. Every donor was a Caucasian adult living in Nashville, Tennessee, USA. Magnetic negative selection was used to enrich CD4+ T cells, after which naive cells were positively selected on CD45RA and the negative fraction became the memory subset. Blood was collected by leukapheresis, and PBMCs were isolated by Ficoll-Histopaque density gradient centrifugation and then cryopreserved in liquid nitrogen vapor phase. Analytical flow cytometry was used to check the purity and quantity of each magnetically sorted T cell population. Genomic DNA was isolated from every sorted fraction and measured by UV absorbance on a Nanodrop 2000c. Concerning this clone itself: What antigen it recognizes has not been identified. Base qualities are not recorded, but no much larger clone differs from it by a single base.

The paper's findings and limits, for the study overall: Only blood was sampled, and tissue TCR repertoires likely differ from those in blood. Pairwise subsampling led to the expectation that sequencing depth would affect the degree of clonotype sharing among donors. Clonotypes shared by all four sorted-subset donors showed higher generation probabilities than non-shared clonotypes. Naive subsets generally had larger estimated clonotype richness than memory subsets. Even with the large sequencing depth, rarefaction of the sorted-subset datasets indicated that sequencing was incomplete. Because the study included a small number of donors, the genetic and exposure-history diversity represented was limited. Across four donors, roughly 5.4% of naive CD4, roughly 3.4% of naive CD8, around 2.5% of memory CD4, and around 0.4% of memory CD8 clonotypes were shared.

Using the deep immunoSEQ assay, multiplex PCR amplified TCR CDR3 regions from genomic DNA. Genomic DNA extracted from each cell subset was distributed evenly over all wells of several immunoSEQ 96-well plates, and each plate served as one replicate. For sorted subsets, each replicate PCR was loaded with 150 to 250 ng genomic DNA, equivalent to roughly 30,000 T cell genomes. The purified libraries were quantified using a Qubit 3.0 fluorometer, sized with a Bioanalyzer 2100, and then quantified again using the KAPA Library Quantification kit. Each immunoSEQ 96-well plate was sequenced on its own single-read 150-cycle Illumina NextSeq 550 flow cell. Regarding the original processing steps: Because the immunoSEQ output included only junctional sequences and no quality scores, the filtering could not be the same as the filtering used for full-length reads. To assign V/J genes and CDR3, sequences were annotated against IMGT germline references using PyIR, a Python wrapper for IgBLAST v1.9. Any read was removed if the V/J assignment was weak (E-value above 1e-6), the CDR3 was missing, or the read contained stop codons, out-of-frame junctions, or ambiguous translated residues. V3J clonotypes were defined by identical inferred V gene, J gene, and CDR3 amino acid sequence. Percentage overlap between repertoires was computed as shared unique clonotypes divided by the size of the smaller repertoire. Richness of each repertoire was evaluated using RTK rarefaction, the Chao1 estimator, and Recon v2.1 estimates of unobserved clonotypes. OLGA was used to compute generation probabilities for all TCRbeta clonotypes that the gDNA method yielded from a handful of donors. TCRdb provides this immuneACCESS table in a form limited to in-frame rearrangements. Some clones are lacking; in checked studies, under half of them reflect an unresolved V gene, and why the rest are absent is not known. V and J calls and clone size are given by that table; D and trimming were obtained from the DNA. Here the sample has 2 million to 2.5 million clones; almost 96% occur a single time. 0.1% to 0.15% of the sample is taken by the ten largest.

The CDR3 numbers 18 residues from cysteine through phenylalanine. Kept here is only the CDR3 DNA, which spans 54 bases and is read in frame from base 1. The germline V gene (reference sequence) sets CDR1 to SEHNR and CDR2 to FQNEAQ. The germline V and J ends show losses of 4 bases and 2 bases respectively, and no gene match explains 9 bases of the junction. Specimen: naive CD4+ T cells sorted from blood. The cell subset or site tag for this specimen amounts to: CD45RA+ positively selected. This receptor was obtained from a man aged 18 to 29 in good health. The rearrangement combines TRBV7-9 with TRBJ2-3; 13 central bases correspond to TRBD2. The DNA is as follows: TGTGCCAGCAGCTCCCCGCAGGGGACTAGCGGGACCACAGATACGCAGTATTTT. It translates to CASSSPQGTSGTTDTQYF. Reference TRBV7-9 and TRBJ2-3 genes cover what lies past the CDR3, so the full variable domain is DTGVSQNPRHKITKRGQNVTFRCDPISEHNRLYWYRQTLGQGPEFLTYFQNEAQLEKSRLLSDRFSAERPKGSFSTLEIQRTEQGDSAMYLCASSSPQGTSGTTDTQYFGPGTRLTVL.